The source of this TCR beta chain is a study of T cells in Graves' hyperthyroidism and ophthalmopathy. Study as a whole: Before treatment of any kind, peripheral blood was taken at initial diagnosis. General study findings and limits: A 13 V-J model separated ophthalmopathy from stable hyperthyroidism. Most expanded thyroid clonotypes above 0.001 also appeared in blood.

The source material, RNA transcripts, was used to amplify TCR beta CDR3 regions. First-round RT-PCR of the TCR CDR3 relied on the HTBI primer set. TCRdb ran MiXCR on the multiplex PCR reads and lists one entry per CDR3 protein. Altogether around 490,000 distinct CDR3 sequences are present, just under 20% being singletons, with the ten largest covering less than 55%. Germline values: CDR1 SGHDN, CDR2 FVKESK. The V and J ends lost 4 bases and 6 bases respectively, with 9 bases between them. The CDR3 has 12 amino acids. Diagnoses rested on clinical symptoms, serum thyroxine and TRAb, thyroid ultrasound and orbital computed tomography. This clonotype was counted between two and nine times. What it recognizes is unknown.

V is TRBV14 and J is TRBJ1-1; D uncertain. The sample comprised blood. The origin of this receptor is a man aged 35 to 55 with Graves' ophthalmopathy. CDR3 DNA sequence: TGTGCCAGCAGCCTACTAATTTCTGAAGCTTTCTTT. It codes for CASSLLISEAFF.